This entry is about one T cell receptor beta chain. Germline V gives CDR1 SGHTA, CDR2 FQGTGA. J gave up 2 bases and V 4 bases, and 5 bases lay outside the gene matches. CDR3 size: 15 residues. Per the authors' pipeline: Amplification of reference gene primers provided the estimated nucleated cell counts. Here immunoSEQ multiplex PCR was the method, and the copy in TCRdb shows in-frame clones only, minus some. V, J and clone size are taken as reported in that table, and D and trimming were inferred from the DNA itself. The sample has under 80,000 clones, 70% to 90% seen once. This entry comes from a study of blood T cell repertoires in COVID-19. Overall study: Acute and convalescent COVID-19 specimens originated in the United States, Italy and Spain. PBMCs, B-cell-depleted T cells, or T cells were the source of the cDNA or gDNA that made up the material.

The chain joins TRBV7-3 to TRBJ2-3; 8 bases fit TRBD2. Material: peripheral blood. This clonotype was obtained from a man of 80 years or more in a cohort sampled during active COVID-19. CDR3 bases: TGTGCCAGCAGCTCCCGGGGGGGCCTCACAGATACGCAGTATTTT. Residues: CASSSRGGLTDTQYF.